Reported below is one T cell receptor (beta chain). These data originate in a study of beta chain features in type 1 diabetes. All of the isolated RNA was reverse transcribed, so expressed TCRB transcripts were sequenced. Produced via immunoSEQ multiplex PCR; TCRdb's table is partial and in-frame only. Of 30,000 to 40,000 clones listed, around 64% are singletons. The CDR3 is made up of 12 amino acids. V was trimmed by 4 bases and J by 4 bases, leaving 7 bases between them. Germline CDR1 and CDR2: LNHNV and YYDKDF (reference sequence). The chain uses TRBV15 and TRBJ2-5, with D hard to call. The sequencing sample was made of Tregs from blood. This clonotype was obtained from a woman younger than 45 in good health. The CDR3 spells CATSNTLETQYF. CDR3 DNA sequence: TGTGCCACCAGCAACACCTTAGAGACCCAGTACTTC.